Each of the 26 T cell receptor beta chains below was sequenced from the same sample in a study of blood T cell repertoires in COVID-19. Sequencing used immunoSEQ multiplex PCR; TCRdb keeps in-frame clones, though not all of them. The sample yields 470,000 or so clones, about 85% seen once. Sequenced: PBMCs or T cells enriched from blood (not recorded which). These receptors all come from a woman between 18 and 29 years old with acute COVID-19.

This chain uses TRBV9 with TRBJ2-3, with D maybe TRBD2 (5 bases). The CDR3 covers 15 residues. The germline V and J ends were trimmed by 0 bases and 0 bases, with 8 bases remaining between them. CDR1 SGDLS and CDR2 YYNGEE come from the germline V gene. The CDR3 protein is CASSVDPGSTDTQYF. CDR3 coding DNA: TGTGCCAGCAGCGTAGATCCGGGGAGCACAGATACGCAGTATTTT.

This clone showed up just a few times. This chain joins TRBV9 and TRBJ1-1; the D gene is possibly TRBD1 (5 bases). The CDR3 extends over 17 amino acids. CDR1 SGDLS and CDR2 YYNGEE come from the germline V gene. V was cut by 0 bases and J by 1 base, with 16 bases left in between. The CDR3 nucleotides read TGTGCCAGCAGCGTAGACGGGACTCCTAAGAAGAACACTGAAGCTTTCTTT. Amino acid sequence: CASSVDGTPKKNTEAFF.

As regards this clone: Additional DNA sequences in this sample encode the identical CDR3. The chain combines TRBV6-5 with TRBJ1-5; D gene unclear. V dropped 2 bases and J dropped 4 bases, with 6 bases sitting between them. In germline, CDR1 is MNHEY, CDR2 SVGAGI. The CDR3 covers 13 residues. The CDR3 sequence is CASSYDKNQPQHF. The CDR3 DNA sequence: TGTGCCAGCAGTTACGACAAGAATCAGCCCCAGCATTTT.

The V call is TRBV7-9, the J call TRBJ2-3; 7 bases align to TRBD2. Germline CDR1 and CDR2: SEHNR and FQNEAQ (reference sequence). With 3 bases clipped from V and 0 bases from J, the junction kept 15 bases outside the gene matches. The CDR3 totals 19 residues. Written as DNA, the CDR3 is TGTGCCAGCAGCTTTTTGAGATCATCCGGGAGGCCTAGCACAGATACGCAGTATTTT. Translating gives CASSFLRSSGRPSTDTQYF.

The chain has TRBV2 and TRBJ1-2; TRBD1 might be the D (6 bases). CDR1 SNHLY and CDR2 FYNNEI come from the germline V gene. The V and J ends lost 6 bases and 6 bases respectively, with 14 bases between them. CDR3 size: 13 residues. This chain's CDR3 is CASRIGNRDGYTF. CDR3 nucleotide sequence: TGTGCCAGCAGAATCGGAAACAGGGATGGCTACACCTTC.

V and J are TRBV4-1 and TRBJ1-4, with a tentative D call TRBD1 (6 bases). Between the trimmed V and J ends, which lost 8 bases and 4 bases, there was a span of 11 bases. Germline lookup yields CDR1 MGHRA and CDR2 YSYEKL. This CDR3 contains 13 residues. In DNA form, the CDR3 reads TGCGCCAGCTCGGGGGGCCGTAATGAAAAACTGTTTTTT. Amino acid sequence: CASSGGRNEKLFF.

The chain has TRBV3-1 (or the pseudogene TRBV3-2) and TRBJ2-7; D not resolved. This CDR3 contains 12 residues. From germline, CDR1 is LGHDT and CDR2 YNNKEL (reference sequence). V was pared by 1 base and J by 7 bases, with 8 bases between. In DNA form, the CDR3 reads TGTGCCAGCAGCCAAGGAGGATCGGAGCAGTACTTC. Protein: CASSQGGSEQYF.

V and J are TRBV5-8 and TRBJ2-7, with TRBD2 matching over 7 bases. After removal of 0 bases from V and 4 bases from J, the junction contained 10 bases not matched to a gene. CDR1 is SGHTS and CDR2 is YDEGEE in the germline V gene. CDR3 length: 16 residues. The CDR3 sequence: CASSLDPGLWGYEQYF. CDR3 sequence (DNA): TGTGCCAGCAGCTTGGACCCGGGACTATGGGGTTACGAGCAGTACTTC.

The V call is TRBV9, the J call TRBJ1-1, with TRBD1 as a possible D gene (6 bases). The CDR3 sequence is 14 residues long. V was cut by 3 bases and J by 6 bases, with 15 bases left in between. In germline, CDR1 is SGDLS, CDR2 YYNGEE. The CDR3 region is CASSGIPKGAEAFF. DNA of the CDR3: TGTGCCAGCAGCGGAATACCTAAGGGGGCTGAAGCTTTCTTT.

The rearrangement joins TRBV6-1 to TRBJ2-1; maybe TRBD2 (6 bases). The germline V gene encodes CDR1 MNHNS and CDR2 SASEGT. This CDR3 is 15 amino acids long. With 2 bases removed from V and 8 bases from J, the gap between germline ends came to 16 bases. The CDR3 bases are TGTGCCAGCAGTGAACTAGGGAATGGGAGGCATGAGCAGTTCTTC. This gives the protein CASSELGNGRHEQFF.

This chain joins TRBV3-1 (or the pseudogene TRBV3-2) and TRBJ1-6, with D tentatively TRBD1 (5 bases). The CDR3 spans 14 residues. Between the trimmed V and J ends, which lost 0 bases and 8 bases, there was a span of 8 bases. CDR1 is LGHDT, CDR2 YNNKEL, per germline (reference sequence). The CDR3 loop is CASSQDARDSPLHF. The CDR3 DNA reads as TGTGCCAGCAGCCAAGATGCCAGGGATTCACCCCTCCACTTT.

The gene calls are TRBV27 and TRBJ2-7, with TRBD2 matching over 7 bases. Per the germline V gene, CDR1 is MNHEY and CDR2 is SMNVEV (reference sequence). The CDR3 is 14 amino acids. With V trimmed by 3 bases and J by 0 bases, 2 bases remained unmatched. CDR3 in amino acids: CASSLERDSYEQYF. CDR3 bases: TGTGCCAGCAGTTTGGAGCGGGACTCCTACGAGCAGTACTTC.

The chain combines TRBV7-9 with TRBJ2-1, with 8 bases identical to TRBD2. Per the germline V gene, CDR1 is SEHNR and CDR2 is FQNEAQ (reference sequence). This CDR3 is 15 amino acids long. J was trimmed by 5 bases and V by 6 bases; bases with no gene match: 9. CDR3 loop: CASRSGSHSNNEQFF. The CDR3 DNA is TGTGCCAGCAGGAGCGGGAGTCACTCGAACAATGAGCAGTTCTTC.

The CDR3 here is CASSFGMGGNYGYTF. The DNA for the CDR3 is TGTGCCAGCAGCTTCGGTATGGGAGGGAACTATGGCTACACCTTC. The chain links TRBV7-2 to TRBJ1-2; D is uncertain. CDR3 length: 15 residues. From germline, CDR1 is SGHTA and CDR2 FQGNSA. Trimming removed 3 bases at V and 2 bases at J, with 13 bases between.

V usage is TRBV27 and J usage is TRBJ1-1; tentative D call: TRBD1 (5 bases). Germline CDR1 reads MNHEY; CDR2 reads SMNVEV (reference sequence). Trimming removed 0 bases from V and 4 bases from J, with 18 bases in between. The CDR3 sequence is 17 residues long. CDR3 region: CASSLSGGWGGGTEAFF. The CDR3 DNA sequence: TGTGCCAGCAGTTTATCTGGGGGATGGGGAGGCGGCACTGAAGCTTTCTTT.

The chain employs TRBV10-1 and TRBJ2-7; D may be TRBD1 (5 bases). This CDR3 region has 14 residues. The ends were cut back, 6 bases at V and 2 bases at J, with 14 bases in the middle. From germline, CDR1 is WNHNN and CDR2 SYGVQD (reference sequence). The CDR3 protein is CASSLDISTYEQYF. Written as DNA, the CDR3 is TGCGCCAGCAGCTTGGACATTTCGACCTACGAGCAGTACTTC.

The chain combines TRBV5-8 with TRBJ2-5; no definite D call. Germline CDR1 reads SGHTS; CDR2 reads YDEGEE. V was trimmed by 2 bases and J by 4 bases, leaving 9 bases between them. The CDR3 contains 13 residues. CDR3 nucleotide sequence: TGTGCCAGCAGCTTTCGAGGAAGAGAGACCCAGTACTTC. It translates to CASSFRGRETQYF.

The rearrangement joins TRBV9 to TRBJ2-6; 7 bases line up with TRBD1. CDR3 length: 21 residues. The V and J ends lost 4 bases and 1 base, in that order; junction bases with no gene match: 20. Germline loops: CDR1 SGDLS, CDR2 YYNGEE. The CDR3 loop is CASSPLQSTGLLESGANVLTF. In nucleotides, the CDR3 is TGTGCCAGCAGCCCCCTGCAATCGACAGGGTTATTAGAATCTGGGGCCAACGTCCTGACTTTC.

Here the CDR3 DNA reads TGTGCCAGCAGCCAAGGTCTAGGCACTGAAGCTTTCTTT. Translating gives CASSQGLGTEAFF. The chain carries TRBV3-1 (or the pseudogene TRBV3-2) and TRBJ1-1; no clear D gene. Trimming removed 1 base at V and 4 bases at J, with 7 bases between. Looked up from germline, CDR1 is LGHDT and CDR2 is YNNKEL (reference sequence). The CDR3 is 13 residues long.

CDR3 protein: CASSSGQFNSPLHF. CDR3 nucleotide sequence: TGTGCCAGCAGCTCGGGACAGTTCAATTCACCCCTCCACTTT. V usage is TRBV7-9 and J usage is TRBJ1-6; 7 bases are shared with TRBD1. Trimming at V came to 4 bases and at J to 7 bases, leaving 4 bases not matched to a gene. Germline V lookup: CDR1 SEHNR, CDR2 FQNEAQ (reference sequence). This CDR3 has 14 residues.

This sequence joins TRBV6-1 and TRBJ2-7, with D perhaps TRBD1 (6 bases). The CDR3 has 15 amino acids. Germline assignment: CDR1 MNHNS and CDR2 SASEGT. V dropped 3 bases and J dropped 0 bases, with 12 bases sitting between them. CDR3 protein: CASSDQGHYSYEQYF. In nucleotides, the CDR3 is TGTGCCAGCAGTGATCAGGGACATTACTCCTACGAGCAGTACTTC.

The chain recombines TRBV6-2 or TRBV6-3 with TRBJ1-2; D call uncertain. Trimming shortened V by 0 bases and J by 13 bases, and 15 bases separated the two germline ends. CDR3 length: 13 residues. Germline lookup yields CDR1 MNHEY and CDR2 SVGEGT. The CDR3 DNA follows: TGTGCCAGCAGTTACTCGAGAGAGTCTGCTTTCACCTTC. As protein: CASSYSRESAFTF.

This chain joins TRBV29-1 and TRBJ2-1; the match to TRBD2 covers 15 bases. The V segment lost 6 bases and the J segment 0 bases; nucleotides outside the gene matches: 3. This CDR3 is built from 16 residues. Germline CDR1 and CDR2: SQVTM and ANQGSEA. CDR3 in DNA: TGCAGCGTATCGGGACTAGCGGGAGGCTCCTACAATGAGCAGTTCTTC. It specifies CSVSGLAGGSYNEQFF.

There are a few counts of this clone. The gene calls are TRBV27 and TRBJ1-4; TRBD1 might be the D (5 bases). Germline V lookup: CDR1 MNHEY, CDR2 SMNVEV (reference sequence). V lost 4 bases and J 4 bases, leaving 13 bases between the germline ends. This CDR3 is built from 15 residues. This CDR3 is CASSSAGSGNEKLFF. The CDR3, as DNA: TGTGCCAGCAGTTCAGCAGGGTCGGGTAATGAAAAACTGTTTTTT.

The rearrangement links TRBV5-1 to TRBJ1-6; a weak D match, TRBD1 (5 bases). Trimming took off 4 bases at V and 6 bases at J, with 20 bases between the two ends. Germline lookup yields CDR1 SGHRS and CDR2 YFSETQ. The CDR3 spans 17 residues. CDR3 sequence: CASSERREKGFNSPLHF. In DNA form, the CDR3 reads TGCGCCAGCAGCGAACGCAGGGAAAAAGGTTTTAATTCACCCCTCCACTTT.

V and J are TRBV9 and TRBJ2-4; TRBD2 matches at 8 bases. The CDR3 is made up of 16 amino acids. Losses at the gene ends were 3 bases for V and 2 bases for J; bases not matched to a gene: 7. Germline-derived CDR1 and CDR2 are SGDLS and YYNGEE. CDR3 residues: CASSAGTSATKNIQYF. The CDR3 coding sequence is TGTGCCAGCAGCGCCGGGACTAGTGCGACCAAAAACATTCAGTACTTC.